Shown below are 9 T cell receptor beta chains from a single sample sequenced in a study of shared clonotypes between healthy human individuals. TCRdb's copy holds only in-frame clones and misses some; the assay was immunoSEQ multiplex PCR. Of a few million clones listed, approximately 92% are singletons. The sample was naive CD4+ T cells sorted from blood. Subset here: CD45RA+ positively selected. These receptors came from a man between 18 and 35 years old in good health.

The CDR3 reads CASSSGGDRVYGYTF. Here the CDR3 DNA reads TGTGCCAGCAGTTCCGGTGGGGACAGGGTCTATGGCTACACCTTC. The rearrangement links TRBV28 to TRBJ1-2; 9 positions match TRBD1. The ends lost 4 bases at V and 4 bases at J; junction bases unmatched: 7. Per the germline V gene, CDR1 is MDHEN and CDR2 is SYDVKM. The CDR3 has 15 residues.

This chain connects TRBV6-1 to TRBJ2-7; no clear D. V gave up 2 bases and J gave up 4 bases, with 15 bases separating them. Germline CDR1 and CDR2: MNHNS and SASEGT. The CDR3 is made up of 15 amino acids. In DNA form, the CDR3 reads TGTGCCAGCAGTGAAATAGGCAGTCTAACATACGAGCAGTACTTC. Protein sequence: CASSEIGSLTYEQYF.

This chain connects TRBV30 to TRBJ2-1; 10 nucleotides line up with TRBD2. Germline CDR1 reads GTSNPN; CDR2 reads SVGIG (reference sequence). The J segment lost 12 bases and the V segment lost 4 bases, leaving 3 bases of the junction unmatched. The CDR3 runs 11 residues. The CDR3 nucleotides are TGTGCCTGGACTAGCGGGAGTAGGCAGTTCTTC. It specifies CAWTSGSRQFF.

The chain combines TRBV6-5 with TRBJ1-1, with a possible D match to TRBD1 (6 bases). The CDR3 contains 14 residues. Trimming cost V 2 bases and J 3 bases, with 10 bases left between them. CDR1 and CDR2 from the germline V gene are MNHEY and SVGAGI. In DNA form, the CDR3 reads TGTGCCAGCAGTTACCTGGGGGCACACACTGAAGCTTTCTTT. This encodes CASSYLGAHTEAFF.

This chain connects TRBV6-5 to TRBJ2-7; the match to TRBD1 covers 7 bases. After removal of 0 bases from V and 3 bases from J, the junction contained 5 bases not matched to a gene. CDR3 size: 15 residues. From germline, CDR1 is MNHEY and CDR2 SVGAGI. The chain's CDR3 is CASSYSGGKNYEQYF. Here the CDR3 DNA reads TGTGCCAGCAGTTACTCAGGGGGCAAAAACTACGAGCAGTACTTC.

This chain uses TRBV2 with TRBJ2-3; 10 bases line up with TRBD2. With 2 bases clipped from V and 4 bases from J, the junction kept 6 bases outside the gene matches. CDR1 is SNHLY, CDR2 FYNNEI, per germline. There are 16 residues in the CDR3. CDR3 sequence reads: CASSELASGGADTQYF. DNA of the CDR3: TGTGCCAGCAGTGAACTGGCTAGCGGGGGAGCAGATACGCAGTATTTT.

This sequence joins TRBV27 and TRBJ1-6; the match to TRBD1 covers 11 bases. Germline V gene sequence: CDR1 MNHEY, CDR2 SMNVEV (reference sequence). The length of the CDR3 is 16 residues. Trimming at V came to 1 base and at J to 6 bases, leaving 2 bases not matched to a gene. The CDR3 coding sequence is TGTGCCAGCAGTTTATTGGGGACAGGGGGTAATTCACCCCTCCACTTT. As protein: CASSLLGTGGNSPLHF.

The chain is built from TRBV2 and TRBJ1-4; tentatively, D is TRBD1 (6 bases). V lost 8 bases and J 1 base, leaving 8 bases between the germline ends. CDR1 is SNHLY and CDR2 is FYNNEI in the germline V gene. The CDR3 is made up of 13 amino acids. The CDR3 DNA sequence: TGTGCCAGCGAGGGGGGAACTAATGAAAAACTGTTTTTT. Translation gives CASEGGTNEKLFF.

This sequence joins TRBV11-1 and TRBJ1-3; D might be TRBD1 (5 bases). V was trimmed by 5 bases and J by 0 bases, leaving 11 bases between them. The germline V gene encodes CDR1 SGHAT and CDR2 FQDESV (reference sequence). The CDR3 extends over 15 amino acids. Here the CDR3 reads CASSTGPNSGNTIYF. CDR3 coding DNA: TGTGCCAGCAGCACAGGACCGAACTCTGGAAACACCATATATTTT.